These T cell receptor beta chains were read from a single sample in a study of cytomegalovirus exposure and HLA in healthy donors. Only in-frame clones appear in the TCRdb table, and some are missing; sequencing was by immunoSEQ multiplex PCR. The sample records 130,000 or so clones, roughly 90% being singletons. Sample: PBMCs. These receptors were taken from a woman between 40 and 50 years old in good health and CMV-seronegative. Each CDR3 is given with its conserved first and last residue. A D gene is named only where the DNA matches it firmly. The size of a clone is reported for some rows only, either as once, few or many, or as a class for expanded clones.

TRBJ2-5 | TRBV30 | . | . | TGTGCCCTGGCCCAGGGAGGCGGGCCCCAGGGGACCCAGTACTTC | CALAQGGGPQGTQYF
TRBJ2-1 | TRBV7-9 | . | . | TGTTCCAGCAGCCTTAGACGACTCGGGTTCAATGAGCAGTTCTTC | CSSSLRRLGFNEQFF
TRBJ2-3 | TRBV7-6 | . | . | TGTGCCAGCAGCTTAGGAGTGGGCCTCACAGATACGCAGTATTTT | CASSLGVGLTDTQYF
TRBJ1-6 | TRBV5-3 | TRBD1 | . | TGTGCCAGAAGTCCAGACAGGGTCCTGCGAAGGGATAATTCACCCCTCCACTTT | CARSPDRVLRRDNSPLHF
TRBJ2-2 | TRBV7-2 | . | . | TGTGCCAGCAGCTTAGTAGGGGTAGCGGTAACCACCGGGGAGCTGTTTTTT | CASSLVGVAVTTGELFF
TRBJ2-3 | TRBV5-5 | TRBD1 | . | TGTGCCAGCAGCTTAGATGGACAGGGTGCAGATACGCAGTATTTT | CASSLDGQGADTQYF
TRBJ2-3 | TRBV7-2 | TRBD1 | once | TGTGCCAGCAGCTCCCGGGACAGGGCCATAGATACGCAGTATTTT | CASSSRDRAIDTQYF
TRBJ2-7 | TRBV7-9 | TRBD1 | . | TGTGCCAGCACACCGGGACAGGGCCTAATCAGAACCTACGAGCAGTACTTC | CASTPGQGLIRTYEQYF
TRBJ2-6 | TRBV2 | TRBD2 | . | TGTGCCAGCAGAGGCTGGCTAGCGGGAGTGACCTCTGGGGCCAACGTCCTGACTTTC | CASRGWLAGVTSGANVLTF
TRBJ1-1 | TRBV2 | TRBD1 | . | TGTGCCAGCAGCACACAGGGGAACCCTGAAGCTTTCTTT | CASSTQGNPEAFF
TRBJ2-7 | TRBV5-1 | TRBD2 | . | TGCGCCAGCAGCTTGGAGCCGGGAGGCTATCTCGAGCAGTACTTC | CASSLEPGGYLEQYF
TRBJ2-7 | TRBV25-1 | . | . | TGTGCCAGCAGTGATCGTGGGTACAGGCAGTACTTC | CASSDRGYRQYF
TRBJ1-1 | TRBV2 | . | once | TGTGCCAGCAGTGTTGAGACTGAAGCTTTCTTT | CASSVETEAFF
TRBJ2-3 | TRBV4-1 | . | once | TGCGCCAGCAGCCAAGGATCGGCTACTAGAGCCACAGATACGCAGTATTTT | CASSQGSATRATDTQYF
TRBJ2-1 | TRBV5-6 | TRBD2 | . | TGTGCCAGCAGCTTGCCCGGGACTAGCGGATACAATGAGCAGTTCTTC | CASSLPGTSGYNEQFF
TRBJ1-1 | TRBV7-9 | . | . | . | CSSILERNTEAFF
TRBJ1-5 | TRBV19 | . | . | TGTGCCAGTAGCTCCATGGGGGGAATAAATCAGCCCCAGCATTTT | CASSSMGGINQPQHF
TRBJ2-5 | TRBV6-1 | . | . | TGTGCCATTGGGTCCAGGGATAAAGAGACCCAGTACTTC | CAIGSRDKETQYF
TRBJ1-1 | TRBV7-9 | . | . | TGTGCCAGCAGCCCTGACAGGTTAGACACTGAAGCTTTCTTT | CASSPDRLDTEAFF
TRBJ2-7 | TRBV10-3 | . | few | TGTGCCATCAGTGGAGATACCTACGAGCAGTACTTC | CAISGDTYEQYF
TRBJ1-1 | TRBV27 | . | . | TGTGCCAGCAGTTACAGTTCGAGGGCTGAAGCTTTCTTT | CASSYSSRAEAFF
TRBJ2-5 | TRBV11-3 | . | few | TGTGCCAGCAGCCCACGTTTTGCCAGCGGGCAAGAGACCCAGTACTTC | CASSPRFASGQETQYF
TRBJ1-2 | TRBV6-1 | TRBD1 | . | TGTGCCAGCAGAAGACAGGGGGAGGACTATGGCTACACCTTC | CASRRQGEDYGYTF